This T cell receptor (beta chain) was identified in a study of T cell responses to AZD1222 COVID-19 vaccine. Study-wide points: Regions 160-218 and 743-854 held dominance among vaccine-associated CD4 TCRs, which spanned spike. It should be noted that donors were predominantly white British and more often female, and clonal diversity was possibly underestimated.

Data came from immunoSEQ multiplex PCR; TCRdb stores just in-frame clones and leaves some out. The sample records 60,000 to 85,000 clones, 60% to 85% being singletons. On this clone itself: Its antigen is as yet unknown.

Germline trimming cut 6 bases from V and 4 bases from J; bases unmatched to any gene: 5. The CDR3 is 13 residues long. CDR1 and CDR2 (germline): MDHEN, SYDVKM. The sequencing used peripheral blood, collected 28 days after the second dose of the MenACWY control vaccine. This rearrangement joins TRBV28 to TRBJ1-2; TRBD1 aligns across 7 bases. The clonotype was recovered from an adult who received the MenACWY meningococcal vaccine as a control. The CDR3 bases are TGTGCCAGCAGCCTGGACAGGACCTATGGCTACACCTTC. Translation: CASSLDRTYGYTF.